Presented here are 22 T cell receptor beta chains from one specimen sequenced in a study of response to subunit inactivated influenza vaccine. TCRdb passed the RT-PCR reads through MiXCR, listing each CDR3 protein once. Of around 190,000 distinct CDR3 sequences in the sample, around 9.2% were seen once. The source material was non-naive T cells sorted from PBMCs, sampled on the day of vaccination. These receptors originate from a man aged 50-59 years who received an inactivated influenza vaccine.

This clonotype was recorded many times. This rearrangement joins TRBV7-2 to TRBJ2-3, with TRBD1 matching over 10 bases. V shed 5 bases, J shed 3 bases, and the junction held 5 bases outside the gene matches. The CDR3 is 15 residues long. The germline gives CDR1 SGHTA, CDR2 FQGNSA. The CDR3 bases are TGTGCCAGCAGCACACGACAGGGGGCGACAGATACGCAGTATTTT. Translating gives CASSTRQGATDTQYF.

This clonotype was recorded at least ten times. The J gene is TRBJ1-4, the V gene TRBV10-3; tentatively, D is TRBD1 (5 bases). CDR3 length: 14 amino acids. Germline assignment: CDR1 ENHRY and CDR2 SYGVKD. Trimming pared 8 bases from V and 3 bases from J, leaving 13 bases between. Here the CDR3 reads CAIRNPGPNEKLFF. CDR3 DNA sequence: TGTGCCATCCGAAACCCAGGGCCTAATGAAAAACTGTTTTTT.

CDR3 coding DNA: TGTGCCAGCAGCCAAGACAGGTTCCTCTACGAGCAGTACTTC. It encodes CASSQDRFLYEQYF. V gene TRBV6-2 or TRBV6-3 combines with J gene TRBJ2-7; TRBD1 might be the D (6 bases). Per the germline V gene, CDR1 is MNHEY and CDR2 is SVGEGT. The CDR3 totals 14 residues. The V and J ends lost 6 bases and 3 bases respectively, with 15 bases between them.

V usage is TRBV5-5 and J usage is TRBJ2-1; D tentatively fits TRBD1 or TRBD2 (5 bases each). This CDR3 is built from 15 residues. The germline V and J ends were trimmed by 4 bases and 0 bases, with 11 bases remaining between them. Germline CDR1 is SGHKS and CDR2 is YYEKEE (reference sequence). CDR3 protein: CASSEGPVSYNEQFF. CDR3 nucleotides: TGTGCCAGCAGCGAGGGGCCGGTCTCCTACAATGAGCAGTTCTTC. The full variable domain, rest sourced from reference TRBV5-5 and TRBJ2-1, is DAGVTQSPTHLIKTRGQQVTLRCSPISGHKSVSWYQQVLGQGPQFIFQYYEKEERGRGNFPDRFSARQFPNYSSELNVNALLLGDSALYLCASSEGPVSYNEQFFGPGTRLTVL.

This clonotype was detected a few times. This chain uses TRBV18 with TRBJ1-1, with D uncertain. The CDR3 totals 13 residues. V shed 0 bases and J shed 0 bases, with 2 bases lying between them. Germline loops: CDR1 KGHSH, CDR2 LQKENI. CDR3 residues: CASSPPMNTEAFF. DNA of the CDR3: TGTGCCAGCTCACCACCGATGAACACTGAAGCTTTCTTT. Variable domain in full (rest from reference TRBV18 and TRBJ1-1): NAGVMQNPRHLVRRRGQEARLRCSPMKGHSHVYWYRQLPEEGLKFMVYLQKENIIDESGMPKERFSAEFPKEGPSILRIQQVVRGDSAAYFCASSPPMNTEAFFGQGTRLTVV.

This clonotype was observed a few times. This chain links TRBV6-1 with TRBJ2-2; maybe TRBD1 (7 bases). CDR1 and CDR2 from the germline V gene are MNHNS and SASEGT. The germline V and J ends were trimmed by 6 bases and 4 bases, with 21 bases remaining between them. The CDR3 consists of 17 residues. CDR3 DNA sequence: TGTGCCAGCAGCAAGGACGGCCAGCAGGGGGGCACCGGGGAGCTGTTTTTT. Protein product: CASSKDGQQGGTGELFF.

This clonotype has only a few counts. The rearrangement joins TRBV2 to TRBJ2-6, with TRBD1 as a possible D gene (6 bases). V lost 5 bases and J lost 0, with 17 bases in between. CDR1 and CDR2 from the germline V gene are SNHLY and FYNNEI. The CDR3 is made up of 18 amino acids. The CDR3 DNA is TGTGCCAGCAGTAAACAGGGACCCCAGGTCTCTGGGGCCAACGTCCTGACTTTC. Translating gives CASSKQGPQVSGANVLTF.

This clonotype was seen a handful of times. The J gene is TRBJ2-1, the V gene TRBV4-3, with no clear D. This CDR3 region has 14 residues. The V gene's germline CDR1 is LGHNA and CDR2 YSLEER. Trimming removed 1 base from V and 7 bases from J, with 11 bases in between. The CDR3: CASSQASPANEQFF. The CDR3 DNA follows: TGCGCCAGCAGCCAAGCATCCCCCGCGAATGAGCAGTTCTTC.

The J gene is TRBJ2-7, the V gene TRBV21-1. TRBV21-1 is classified as a pseudogene. CDR3 length: 14 amino acids. This chain's CDR3 is CASSTDGTSYEQYF. The CDR3 nucleotides read TGTGCCAGCAGCACGGACGGTACCTCCTACGAGCAGTACTTC.

CDR3 sequence reads: CASSHGGRGNNQPQHF. The CDR3 DNA reads as TGTGCCAGCAGCCATGGGGGACGGGGGAACAATCAGCCCCAGCATTTT. The chain combines TRBV7-2 with TRBJ1-5; D perhaps matches TRBD1 (5 bases). CDR1 and CDR2 (germline): SGHTA, FQGNSA. Trimming pared 5 bases from V and 3 bases from J, leaving 17 bases between. The CDR3 length is 16 residues.

This clonotype turned up a few times. One end of the junction does not line up with germline, which may come from a read error. This chain uses TRBV20-1 with TRBJ2-1; D possibly corresponds to TRBD2 (6 bases). Germline V gives CDR1 DFQATT, CDR2 SNEGSKA (reference sequence). The CDR3 sequence is 13 residues long. Written as DNA, the CDR3 is TGCAGTGCTAGTTGGCAGGGAGGCAATAAGCAGTTCTTC. Its protein is CSASWQGGNKQFF.

This clonotype has just a few counts. The rearrangement uses TRBV10-3 and TRBJ1-2; TRBD1 agrees at 8 bases. CDR1 ENHRY and CDR2 SYGVKD come from the germline V gene. Losses at the gene ends were 3 bases for V and 3 bases for J; bases not matched to a gene: 3. The length of the CDR3 is 14 residues. CDR3 nucleotide sequence: TGTGCCATCAGTGACTCGACAGGGGACTATGGCTACACCTTC. Translation: CAISDSTGDYGYTF.

This clonotype came up a few times. This sequence joins TRBV7-3 and TRBJ2-1; weak D call: TRBD1 (6 bases). The CDR3 has 13 residues. Trimming left V 5 bases short and J 6 bases short, with 11 bases between. Germline CDR1 reads SGHTA; CDR2 reads FQGTGA. The CDR3: CASSLQGVNEQFF. In DNA form, the CDR3 reads TGTGCCAGCAGCCTACAGGGTGTCAATGAGCAGTTCTTC.

This clonotype has only a few counts. V and J are TRBV7-2 and TRBJ2-3, with 10 positions matching TRBD2. Looked up from germline, CDR1 is SGHTA and CDR2 is FQGNSA. V shed 0 bases and J 4 bases; nucleotides not matched to a gene: 7. The CDR3 spans 17 residues. As DNA, the CDR3 is TGTGCCAGCAGCTTAGCGAGAGGTCTAGCGGGAGCAGATACGCAGTATTTT. Its translation: CASSLARGLAGADTQYF. The full variable domain, completed using reference TRBV7-2 and TRBJ2-3, is GAGVSQSPSNKVTEKGKDVELRCDPISGHTALYWYRQSLGQGLEFLIYFQGNSAPDKSGLPSDRFSAERTGGSVSTLTIQRTQQEDSAVYLCASSLARGLAGADTQYFGPGTRLTVL.

The table lists this clonotype with many counts. The V call is TRBV6-1, the J call TRBJ1-2; 7 nucleotides align to TRBD1. Germline values: CDR1 MNHNS, CDR2 SASEGT. V shed 5 bases, J shed 5 bases, and the junction held 14 bases outside the gene matches. The CDR3 covers 16 residues. The CDR3 sequence: CASSSATGTARYGYTF. In DNA form, the CDR3 reads TGTGCCAGCAGTAGCGCGACAGGGACCGCTCGGTATGGCTACACCTTC.

The genes are TRBV7-9 and TRBJ2-1, with D possibly called TRBD1 or TRBD2 (7 bases each). This CDR3 has 15 residues. V was clipped by 2 bases and J by 2 bases, with 10 bases between them. Looked up from germline, CDR1 is SEHNR and CDR2 is FQNEAQ (reference sequence). The CDR3 is CASSLQGGAYNEQFF. CDR3 coding DNA: TGTGCCAGCAGCTTACAGGGGGGGGCCTACAATGAGCAGTTCTTC.

In its sample, this clonotype was seen a few times. V and J are TRBV3-1 and TRBJ2-3; D might be TRBD1 (5 bases). V was trimmed by 2 bases and J by 0 bases, leaving 15 bases between them. This CDR3 has 17 amino acids. CDR1 is LGHDT, CDR2 YNNKEL, per germline (reference sequence). The CDR3 coding sequence is TGTGCCAGCAGCCAAAACTTGGGGCCTACTAGCACAGATACGCAGTATTTT. Translation: CASSQNLGPTSTDTQYF.

This clonotype was recorded at least ten times. A read error may produce the germline difference seen at one junction end. The chain uses TRBV7-7 and TRBJ1-1; 7 nucleotides line up with TRBD1. This CDR3 contains 13 residues. Per germline, CDR1 SSHAT and CDR2 FNYEAQ (reference sequence). This chain's CDR3 is CASSRDRNTEAFF. Here the CDR3 DNA reads TGTGCTAGCAGCAGGGACAGGAACACTGAAGCTTTCTTT.

The CDR3 here is CAIRPRTGREESGANVLTF. The CDR3 DNA sequence: TGTGCCATCAGACCGAGGACGGGGCGGGAAGAGTCCGGGGCCAACGTCCTGACTTTC. The chain couples TRBV10-3 to TRBJ2-6; TRBD2 might be the D (6 bases). The CDR3 runs 19 residues. Trimming stripped 6 bases from V and 4 bases from J, with 25 bases between. Germline lookup yields CDR1 ENHRY and CDR2 SYGVKD.

The V call is TRBV7-2, the J call TRBJ2-7; 9 bases fit TRBD1. The ends lost 5 bases at V and 4 bases at J; junction bases unmatched: 6. This CDR3 is 14 amino acids long. Germline V gives CDR1 SGHTA, CDR2 FQGNSA. The CDR3 DNA follows: TGTGCCAGCAGCAAAAGGACAGGGGCTTACGAGCAGTACTTC. This gives the protein CASSKRTGAYEQYF.

This chain links TRBV19 with TRBJ2-3, with D possibly matching TRBD2 (6 bases). With 5 bases removed from V and 2 bases from J, the gap between germline ends came to 11 bases. The CDR3 sequence is 14 residues long. Germline lookup yields CDR1 LNHDA and CDR2 SQIVND (reference sequence). The CDR3: CASSRGLDTDTQYF. The CDR3 nucleotides read TGTGCCAGTAGTCGGGGACTCGACACAGATACGCAGTATTTT.

The table lists this clonotype with a few counts. The V and J genes are TRBV28 and TRBJ2-7; weak D call: TRBD2 (6 bases). The CDR3 is 17 amino acids. Between the trimmed V and J ends, which lost 5 bases and 0 bases, there was a span of 20 bases. CDR1 is MDHEN and CDR2 is SYDVKM in the germline V gene. The CDR3 here is CASSPILAPGSSYEQYF. CDR3 nucleotide sequence: TGTGCCAGCAGTCCGATACTAGCACCAGGGAGCTCCTACGAGCAGTACTTC.